The 26 T cell receptor beta chains given below trace back to one sample, sequenced in a study of blood T cell repertoires in COVID-19. The data were produced by immunoSEQ multiplex PCR, yet TCRdb's version contains in-frame clones alone and is incomplete. The sample holds roughly 85,000 clones; roughly 88% are singletons and the top ten take 25% to 30%. Input material: peripheral blood. The receptors derive from a man between 50 and 59 years old with active or convalescent COVID-19.

This sequence joins TRBV27 and TRBJ2-5, with 7 bases fitting TRBD1. Germline CDR1 and CDR2: MNHEY and SMNVEV (reference sequence). Trimming took 3 bases from V and 2 from J; bases not matched to a gene: 6. The CDR3 totals 15 residues. CDR3 region: CASSFLQGSQETQYF. The CDR3 coding sequence is TGTGCCAGCAGTTTCCTACAGGGGTCTCAAGAGACCCAGTACTTC.

The chain carries TRBV10-2 and TRBJ2-3; D possibly corresponds to TRBD1 (6 bases). This CDR3 is 15 amino acids long. The V gene's germline CDR1 is WSHSY and CDR2 SAAADI. Trimming removed 7 bases from V and 4 bases from J, with 18 bases in between. The CDR3 is CASIGVQGRADTQYF. The CDR3 coding sequence is TGCGCCAGCATTGGTGTACAGGGTCGCGCAGATACGCAGTATTTT.

The CDR3 loop reads CASGSSGALTGELFF. DNA of the CDR3: TGTGCCAGCGGTTCTAGCGGGGCTCTCACCGGGGAGCTGTTTTTT. V and J are TRBV27 and TRBJ2-2, with 9 positions matching TRBD2. V was clipped by 8 bases and J by 4 bases; unmatched bases: 8. CDR3 size: 15 residues. The germline CDR1 and CDR2 sequences are MNHEY and SMNVEV (reference sequence).

The chain uses TRBV3-1 (or the pseudogene TRBV3-2) and TRBJ2-3, with 7 bases identical to TRBD1. Unmatched junction bases numbered 6, after V lost 3 bases and J lost 0 bases. The CDR3 length is 16 residues. Germline V gene data show CDR1 as LGHDT and CDR2 as YNNKEL (reference sequence). For the CDR3, the DNA is TGTGCCAGCAGCCAGACGAGGGACAGCAGCACAGATACGCAGTATTTT. Protein: CASSQTRDSSTDTQYF.

The genes are TRBV11-2 and TRBJ2-7, with D tentatively TRBD1 (6 bases). The CDR3 has 15 residues. Looked up from germline, CDR1 is SGHAT and CDR2 is FQNNGV. V lost 4 bases and J 6 bases, leaving 19 bases between the germline ends. CDR3 in amino acids: CASSSSGTTTAEQYF. As DNA, the CDR3 is TGTGCCAGCAGCTCCTCCGGGACAACTACAGCCGAGCAGTACTTC.

The chain combines TRBV24-1 with TRBJ1-3, with D unresolved. The V and J ends lost 4 bases and 4 bases respectively, with 10 bases between them. CDR3 length equals 14 residues. Per the germline V gene, CDR1 is KGHDR and CDR2 is SFDVKD. The CDR3: CATSDSSPGNTIYF. CDR3 DNA: TGTGCCACCAGTGACTCGTCCCCCGGAAACACCATATATTTT.

CDR3 amino acids: CASRPGTASNYGYTF. The CDR3 DNA is TGTGCCAGCAGACCCGGGACAGCGAGTAACTATGGCTACACCTTC. The rearrangement links TRBV2 to TRBJ1-2; TRBD1 matches at 7 bases. The CDR3 spans 15 residues. Trimming at V came to 6 bases and at J to 1 base, leaving 8 bases not matched to a gene. Germline CDR1 reads SNHLY; CDR2 reads FYNNEI.

The chain recombines TRBV19 with TRBJ1-1; 8 bases fit TRBD1. The CDR3 runs to 15 residues. V lost 5 bases, J lost 0 bases, and 5 bases stayed unmatched. Germline V lookup: CDR1 LNHDA, CDR2 SQIVND (reference sequence). CDR3 bases: TGTGCCAGTAGTTTCTCACAGGGGGTGAACACTGAAGCTTTCTTT. Translation gives CASSFSQGVNTEAFF.

The chain links TRBV18 to TRBJ2-5; 12 nucleotides agree with TRBD2. CDR1 is KGHSH and CDR2 is LQKENI in the germline V gene. CDR3 size: 16 residues. V lost 6 bases and J lost 1; bases outside the gene matches: 6. The CDR3 DNA is TGTGCCAGCTCCCCCTTGACTAGCGGGGGCCAAGAGACCCAGTACTTC. The encoded protein is CASSPLTSGGQETQYF.

The gene calls are TRBV2 and TRBJ1-3; D may be TRBD1 (5 bases). Germline values: CDR1 SNHLY, CDR2 FYNNEI. The CDR3 has 17 amino acids. V shed 5 bases and J shed 0 bases, with 17 bases lying between them. The CDR3 nucleotides are TGTGCCAGCAGTTCCCATAGGGGCAGCTACTCTGGAAACACCATATATTTT. Protein sequence: CASSSHRGSYSGNTIYF.

The chain employs TRBV15 and TRBJ2-5; 11 bases align to TRBD1. The CDR3 loop spans 16 amino acids. Germline CDR1 is LNHNV and CDR2 is YYDKDF (reference sequence). With V trimmed by 5 bases and J by 5 bases, 10 bases remained unmatched. The CDR3 spells CATSAGDRGDGETQYF. The CDR3 coding sequence is TGTGCCACCAGCGCGGGGGACAGGGGGGACGGTGAGACCCAGTACTTC.

The genes are TRBV9 and TRBJ2-2; 8 bases map to TRBD1. Germline values: CDR1 SGDLS, CDR2 YYNGEE. The CDR3 runs 14 residues. With V trimmed by 0 bases and J by 6 bases, 1 base remained unmatched. CDR3: CASSVAQGAGELFF. DNA of the CDR3: TGTGCCAGCAGCGTAGCACAGGGGGCCGGGGAGCTGTTTTTT. Full variable domain (outside the CDR3, taken from reference TRBV9 and TRBJ2-2): DSGVTQTPKHLITATGQRVTLRCSPRSGDLSVYWYQQSLDQGLQFLIQYYNGEERAKGNILERFSAQQFPDLHSELNLSSLELGDSALYFCASSVAQGAGELFFGEGSRLTVL.

The V and J genes are TRBV5-4 and TRBJ1-6; 7 bases align to TRBD1. The CDR3 consists of 14 residues. The germline V gene encodes CDR1 SGHNT and CDR2 YYREEE (reference sequence). J gave up 8 bases and V 4 bases, and 6 bases lay outside the gene matches. The CDR3 bases are TGTGCCAGCAGCCGGGACAGTGCAGATTCACCCCTCCACTTT. It codes for CASSRDSADSPLHF.

The chain employs TRBV5-1 and TRBJ1-1; possible D gene TRBD1, 6 bases. Germline V gene lookup returns CDR1 SGHRS and CDR2 YFSETQ. This CDR3 has 15 amino acids. V was pared by 4 bases and J by 0 bases, with 13 bases between. This chain's CDR3 is CASSQIGGMNTEAFF. The DNA of the CDR3 is TGCGCCAGCAGCCAGATTGGGGGCATGAACACTGAAGCTTTCTTT.

This clone appeared a single time. The rearrangement uses TRBV7-2 and TRBJ1-4, with D perhaps matching TRBD1 (6 bases). CDR1 is SGHTA, CDR2 FQGNSA, per germline. Trimming shortened V by 5 bases and J by 4 bases, and 11 bases separated the two germline ends. The CDR3 runs 14 residues. DNA for the CDR3: TGTGCCAGCAGCCTGGACAGTTATAATGAAAAACTGTTTTTT. It is translated as CASSLDSYNEKLFF.

V is TRBV10-1 and J is TRBJ2-6; TRBD1 matches at 7 bases. Germline lookup yields CDR1 WNHNN and CDR2 SYGVQD (reference sequence). The CDR3 sequence is 14 residues long. Germline trimming cut 6 bases from V and 2 bases from J; bases unmatched to any gene: 1. The chain's CDR3 is CASSDRAGANVLTF. The CDR3 DNA reads TGCGCCAGCAGCGACAGGGCTGGGGCCAACGTCCTGACTTTC.

This chain links TRBV30 with TRBJ1-4; D call uncertain. The CDR3 covers 14 residues. CDR1 is GTSNPN and CDR2 is SVGIG in the germline V gene (reference sequence). V lost 3 bases and J 2 bases, leaving 10 bases between the germline ends. Here the CDR3 reads CAWRSSSTNEKLFF. The CDR3 DNA is TGTGCCTGGAGAAGTTCAAGCACTAATGAAAAACTGTTTTTT.

The chain joins TRBV28 to TRBJ1-5, with 8 bases that match TRBD1. The CDR3 runs 17 residues. Trimming at V came to 5 bases and at J to 3 bases, leaving 12 bases not matched to a gene. Germline loops: CDR1 MDHEN, CDR2 SYDVKM. In DNA form, the CDR3 reads TGTGCCAGCAGTCGAAGGTGGGACAGGAGCATCAATCAGCCCCAGCATTTT. This sequence encodes CASSRRWDRSINQPQHF. The entire variable domain, with the rest obtained from reference TRBV28 and TRBJ1-5, is as follows: DVKVTQSSRYLVKRTGEKVFLECVQDMDHENMFWYRQDPGLGLRLIYFSYDVKMKEKGDIPEGYSVSREKKERFSLILESASTNQTSMYLCASSRRWDRSINQPQHFGDGTRLSIL.

The chain recombines TRBV10-3 with TRBJ1-2; D uncertain. This CDR3 contains 15 residues. The V gene's germline CDR1 is ENHRY and CDR2 SYGVKD. The germline V and J ends were trimmed by 2 bases and 6 bases, with 16 bases remaining between them. In DNA form, the CDR3 reads TGTGCCATCAGTGAGGGGCCACAGAGGAGGAATGGCTACACCTTC. It translates to CAISEGPQRRNGYTF.

V gene TRBV12-5 combines with J gene TRBJ2-5; 7 bases are a match to TRBD1. After removal of 5 bases from V and 7 bases from J, the junction contained 10 bases not matched to a gene. The length of the CDR3 is 14 residues. CDR1 LGHNT and CDR2 FRNRAP come from the germline V gene. CDR3: CASGLGQEIGTQYF. As DNA, the CDR3 is TGTGCTAGTGGTCTCGGACAGGAGATCGGGACCCAGTACTTC.

The CDR3: CASSPGGGSASYNEQFF. The CDR3 region has the DNA TGTGCCAGCAGCCCCGGCGGCGGGAGTGCCTCCTACAATGAGCAGTTCTTC. The genes are TRBV5-4 and TRBJ2-1; TRBD2 agrees at 7 bases. V shed 4 bases and J 0 bases; nucleotides not matched to a gene: 10. This CDR3 comprises 17 residues. Germline assignment: CDR1 SGHNT and CDR2 YYREEE (reference sequence).

The chain carries TRBV19 and TRBJ2-7; TRBD2 matches 10 bases. The V segment lost 4 bases and the J segment 2 bases; nucleotides outside the gene matches: 8. The CDR3 is 16 residues long. Germline V CDR1 and CDR2: LNHDA, SQIVND (reference sequence). In nucleotides, the CDR3 is TGTGCCAGTAGTACGAGCTCTAGCGGGGGTACCTACGAGCAGTACTTC. It encodes CASSTSSSGGTYEQYF.

This rearrangement joins TRBV19 to TRBJ2-3; D is perhaps TRBD1 (5 bases). V gave up 6 bases and J gave up 4 bases, with 11 bases separating them. The V gene's germline CDR1 is LNHDA and CDR2 SQIVND (reference sequence). The CDR3 runs 13 residues. The DNA of the CDR3 is TGTGCCAGTAGACCGCAGGGTTCAGATACGCAGTATTTT. This translates into CASRPQGSDTQYF.

The chain links TRBV6-5 to TRBJ1-2; D is unclear. CDR1 is MNHEY, CDR2 SVGAGI, per germline. The V and J ends lost 3 bases and 4 bases respectively, with 18 bases between them. The CDR3 spans 16 residues. The CDR3 loop reads CASSYTWAGVRYGYTF. CDR3 nucleotide sequence: TGTGCCAGCAGTTATACATGGGCCGGGGTTCGCTATGGCTACACCTTC.

This clone was seen a single time. This rearrangement joins TRBV7-2 to TRBJ2-7; the match to TRBD1 covers 7 bases. The CDR3 runs to 14 residues. The germline CDR1 and CDR2 sequences are SGHTA and FQGNSA. With V trimmed by 1 base and J by 2 bases, 2 bases remained unmatched. The chain's CDR3 is CASSLGQGAYEQYF. CDR3 in DNA: TGTGCCAGCAGCTTAGGACAGGGAGCCTACGAGCAGTACTTC.

The chain couples TRBV6-5 to TRBJ1-3; D gene unclear. Germline V lookup: CDR1 MNHEY, CDR2 SVGAGI. The V end was cut by 0 bases, the J end by 0 bases, with 9 bases between. The CDR3 is 16 residues long. Here the CDR3 reads CASSYSVGSSGNTIYF. As DNA, the CDR3 is TGTGCCAGCAGTTACTCGGTTGGGAGCTCTGGAAACACCATATATTTT.